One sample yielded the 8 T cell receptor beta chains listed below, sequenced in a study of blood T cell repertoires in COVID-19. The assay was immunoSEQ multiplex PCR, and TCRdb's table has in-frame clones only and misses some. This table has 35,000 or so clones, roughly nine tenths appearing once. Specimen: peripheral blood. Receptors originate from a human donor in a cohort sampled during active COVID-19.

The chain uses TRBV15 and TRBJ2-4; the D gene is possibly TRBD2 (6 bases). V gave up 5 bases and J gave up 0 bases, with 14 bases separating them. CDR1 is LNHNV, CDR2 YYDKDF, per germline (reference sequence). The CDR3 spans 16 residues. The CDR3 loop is CATSGSGTLAKNIQYF. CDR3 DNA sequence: TGTGCCACCAGCGGCTCAGGGACTCTAGCCAAAAACATTCAGTACTTC. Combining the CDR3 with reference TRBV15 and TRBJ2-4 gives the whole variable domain DAMVIQNPRYQVTQFGKPVTLSCSQTLNHNVMYWYQQKSSQAPKLLFHYYDKDFNNEADTPDNFQSRRPNTSFCFLDIRSPGLGDTAMYLCATSGSGTLAKNIQYFGAGTRLSVL.

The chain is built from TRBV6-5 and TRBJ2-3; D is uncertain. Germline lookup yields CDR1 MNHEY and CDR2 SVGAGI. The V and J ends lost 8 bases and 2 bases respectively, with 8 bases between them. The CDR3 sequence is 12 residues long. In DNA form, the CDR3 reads TGTGCCAGCGGCAAATCCACAGATACGCAGTATTTT. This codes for CASGKSTDTQYF.

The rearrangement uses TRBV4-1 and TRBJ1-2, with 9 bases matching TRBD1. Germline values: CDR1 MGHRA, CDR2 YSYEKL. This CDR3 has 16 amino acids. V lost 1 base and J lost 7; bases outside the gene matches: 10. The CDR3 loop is CASSQVPGTGSSGYTF. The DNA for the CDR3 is TGCGCCAGCAGCCAAGTCCCCGGGACAGGGAGTTCTGGCTACACCTTC.

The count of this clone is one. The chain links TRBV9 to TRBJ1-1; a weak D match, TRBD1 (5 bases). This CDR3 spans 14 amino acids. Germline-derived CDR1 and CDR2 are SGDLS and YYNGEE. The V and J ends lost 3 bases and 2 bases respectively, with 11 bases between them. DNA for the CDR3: TGTGCCAGCAGCGCAAACCAGGGAAACACTGAAGCTTTCTTT. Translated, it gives CASSANQGNTEAFF.

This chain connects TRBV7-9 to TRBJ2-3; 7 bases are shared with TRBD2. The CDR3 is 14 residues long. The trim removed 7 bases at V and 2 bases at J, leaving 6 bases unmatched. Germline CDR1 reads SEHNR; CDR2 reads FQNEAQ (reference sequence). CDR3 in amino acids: CASTWEGSTDTQYF. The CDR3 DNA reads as TGTGCCAGCACCTGGGAGGGATCCACAGATACGCAGTATTTT. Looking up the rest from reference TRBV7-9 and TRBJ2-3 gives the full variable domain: DTGVSQNPRHKITKRGQNVTFRCDPISEHNRLYWYRQTLGQGPEFLTYFQNEAQLEKSRLLSDRFSAERPKGSFSTLEIQRTEQGDSAMYLCASTWEGSTDTQYFGPGTRLTVL.

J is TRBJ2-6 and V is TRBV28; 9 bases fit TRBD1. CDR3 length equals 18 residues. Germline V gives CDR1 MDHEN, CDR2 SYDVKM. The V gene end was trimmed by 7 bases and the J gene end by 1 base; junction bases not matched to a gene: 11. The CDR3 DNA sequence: TGTGCCAGCATTTCAAGGGACAGGGTTAATTCTGGGGCCAACGTCCTGACTTTC. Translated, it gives CASISRDRVNSGANVLTF.

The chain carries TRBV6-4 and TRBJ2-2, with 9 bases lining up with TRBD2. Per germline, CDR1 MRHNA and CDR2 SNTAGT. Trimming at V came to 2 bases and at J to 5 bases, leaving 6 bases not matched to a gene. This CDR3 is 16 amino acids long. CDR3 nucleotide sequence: TGTGCCAGCAGTGACACAGCGGGAGGAGGGACCGGGGAGCTGTTTTTT. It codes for CASSDTAGGGTGELFF.

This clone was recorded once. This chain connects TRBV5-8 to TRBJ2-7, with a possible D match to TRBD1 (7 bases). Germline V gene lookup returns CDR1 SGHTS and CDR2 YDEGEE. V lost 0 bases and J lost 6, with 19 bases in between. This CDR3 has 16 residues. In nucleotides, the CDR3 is TGTGCCAGCAGCTTGGTAGTGGGGCAGGGGGGAGTCGAGCAGTACTTC. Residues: CASSLVVGQGGVEQYF.